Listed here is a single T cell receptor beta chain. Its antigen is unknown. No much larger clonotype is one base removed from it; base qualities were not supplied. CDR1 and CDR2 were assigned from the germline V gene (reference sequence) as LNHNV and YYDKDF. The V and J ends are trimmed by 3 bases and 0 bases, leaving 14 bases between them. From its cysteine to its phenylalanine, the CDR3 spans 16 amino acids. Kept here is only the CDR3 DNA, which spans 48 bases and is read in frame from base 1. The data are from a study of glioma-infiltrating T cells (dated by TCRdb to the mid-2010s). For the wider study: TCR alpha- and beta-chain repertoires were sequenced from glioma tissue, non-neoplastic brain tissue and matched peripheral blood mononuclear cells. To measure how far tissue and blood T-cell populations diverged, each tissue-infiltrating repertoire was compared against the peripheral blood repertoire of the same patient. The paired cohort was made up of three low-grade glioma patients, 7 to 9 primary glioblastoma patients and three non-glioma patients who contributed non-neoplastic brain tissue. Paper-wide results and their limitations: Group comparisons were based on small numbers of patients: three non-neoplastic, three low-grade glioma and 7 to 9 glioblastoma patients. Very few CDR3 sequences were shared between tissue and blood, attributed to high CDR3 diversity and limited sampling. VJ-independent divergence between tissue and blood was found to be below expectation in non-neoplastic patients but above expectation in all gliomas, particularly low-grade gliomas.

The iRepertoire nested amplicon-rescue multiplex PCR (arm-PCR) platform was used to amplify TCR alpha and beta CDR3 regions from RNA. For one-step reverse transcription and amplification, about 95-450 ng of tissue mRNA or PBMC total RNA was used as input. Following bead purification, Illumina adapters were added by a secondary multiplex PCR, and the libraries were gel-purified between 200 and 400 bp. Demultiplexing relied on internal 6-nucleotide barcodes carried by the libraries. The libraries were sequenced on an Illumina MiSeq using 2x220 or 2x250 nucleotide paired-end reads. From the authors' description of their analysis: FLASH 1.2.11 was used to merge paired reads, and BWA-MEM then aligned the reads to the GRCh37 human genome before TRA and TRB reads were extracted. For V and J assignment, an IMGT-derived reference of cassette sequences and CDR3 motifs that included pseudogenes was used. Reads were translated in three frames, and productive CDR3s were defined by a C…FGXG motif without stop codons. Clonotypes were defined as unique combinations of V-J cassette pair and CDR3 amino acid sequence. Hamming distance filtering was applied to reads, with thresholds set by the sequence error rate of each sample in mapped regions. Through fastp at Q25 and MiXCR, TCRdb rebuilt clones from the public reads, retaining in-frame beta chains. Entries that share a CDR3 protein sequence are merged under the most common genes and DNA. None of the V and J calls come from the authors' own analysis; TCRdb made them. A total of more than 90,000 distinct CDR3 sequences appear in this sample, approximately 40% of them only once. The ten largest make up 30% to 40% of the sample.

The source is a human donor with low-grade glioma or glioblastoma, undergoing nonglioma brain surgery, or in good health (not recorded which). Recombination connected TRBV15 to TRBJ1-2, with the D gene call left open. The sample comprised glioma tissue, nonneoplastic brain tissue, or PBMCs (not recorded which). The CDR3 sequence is CATSSPKSFPNYGYTF. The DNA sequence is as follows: TGTGCCACCAGCAGCCCAAAGTCTTTCCCTAACTATGGCTACACCTTC.